This entry lists 9 T cell receptor beta chains sequenced from one sample in a study of blood T cell repertoires in COVID-19. Sequenced by immunoSEQ multiplex PCR; TCRdb stores in-frame clones only, minus some. The sample gives over 200,000 clones, about 90% of which show up once; 2% to 3% is in the top ten. Sequenced material: peripheral blood. Receptors originate from a man in his thirties or forties with COVID-19, enrolled during active disease.

The chain employs TRBV27 and TRBJ1-5; tentatively, D is TRBD1 (5 bases). V was shortened by 2 bases and J by 7 bases, with 9 bases between the two germline ends. The CDR3 extends over 13 amino acids. Germline V lookup: CDR1 MNHEY, CDR2 SMNVEV (reference sequence). The CDR3 sequence: CASSLIRGQPQHF. The CDR3 DNA follows: TGTGCCAGCAGTTTAATACGGGGGCAGCCCCAGCATTTT.

This clone has only a few counts. CDR3 in DNA: TGTGCCAGCAACAAAAGTGGGGGGTTCGGCACCGGGGAGCTGTTTTTT. Translation: CASNKSGGFGTGELFF. The J gene is TRBJ2-2, the V gene TRBV5-7; a weak D match, TRBD2 (6 bases). TRBV5-7 is sorted into the ORF group, with uncertain function. There are 16 residues in the CDR3. V was trimmed by 6 bases and J by 4 bases, leaving 19 bases between them.

The CDR3, as DNA: TGTGCCAGCAGCCGACAGGTTATACTTGGCTACACCTTC. Residues: CASSRQVILGYTF. V usage is TRBV14 and J usage is TRBJ1-2, with D possibly TRBD1 on 6 matching bases. CDR3 length: 13 amino acids. V was clipped by 4 bases and J by 7 bases, with 13 bases between them. The germline CDR1 and CDR2 sequences are SGHDN and FVKESK.

The V call is TRBV6-1, the J call TRBJ1-1, with 10 bases aligning to TRBD1. The J segment lost 6 bases and the V segment lost 3 bases, leaving 7 bases of the junction unmatched. The germline gives CDR1 MNHNS, CDR2 SASEGT. This CDR3 is built from 15 residues. The chain's CDR3 is CASSDDRGRMSEAFF. CDR3 bases: TGTGCCAGCAGTGATGACAGGGGGCGAATGTCTGAAGCTTTCTTT.

The rearrangement joins TRBV13 to TRBJ1-4, with D possibly being TRBD1 (5 bases). CDR3 length equals 17 residues. CDR1 is PRHDT, CDR2 FYEKMQ, per germline (reference sequence). The V gene lost 5 bases and the J gene lost 7 bases, with 23 bases spanning the gap. This chain's CDR3 is CASSVNHGGVIREKLFF. In DNA form, the CDR3 reads TGTGCCAGCAGCGTTAACCACGGGGGAGTCATCCGTGAAAAACTGTTTTTT. Full variable domain (rest looked up from reference TRBV13 and TRBJ1-4): AAGVIQSPRHLIKEKRETATLKCYPIPRHDTVYWYQQGPGQDPQFLISFYEKMQSDKGSIPDRFSAQQFSDYHSELNMSSLELGDSALYFCASSVNHGGVIREKLFFGSGTQLSVL.

The chain combines TRBV4-2 with TRBJ2-4, with TRBD1 identical over 7 bases. Germline CDR1 reads LGHNA; CDR2 reads YNFKEQ. CDR3 size: 15 residues. J gave up 8 bases and V 3 bases, and 10 bases lay outside the gene matches. This chain's CDR3 is CASSHTRDRRDIQYF. In DNA, the CDR3 is TGTGCCAGCAGCCACACCCGGGACAGAAGAGACATTCAGTACTTC.

The count of this clone is one. The J gene is TRBJ2-3, the V gene TRBV6-6; TRBD2 matches 8 bases. Trimming cost V 6 bases and J 3 bases; bases outside gene matches: 8. Germline V lookup: CDR1 MNHNY, CDR2 SVGAGI (reference sequence). The CDR3 sequence is 15 residues long. CDR3 protein: CASRLGTRGTDTQYF. CDR3 sequence (DNA): TGTGCCAGCAGACTTGGGACTAGGGGTACAGATACGCAGTATTTT.

The chain employs TRBV6-5 and TRBJ2-7; 7 bases match TRBD1. The CDR3 runs to 14 residues. Germline assignment: CDR1 MNHEY and CDR2 SVGAGI. Losses at the gene ends were 7 bases for V and 7 bases for J; bases not matched to a gene: 13. The CDR3 reads CASTENRGVREQYF. Written as DNA, the CDR3 is TGTGCCAGCACGGAGAACAGGGGTGTTAGGGAGCAGTACTTC.

Of note for this clone: Other DNA variants within this sample encode the same CDR3. The chain is built from TRBV7-2 and TRBJ2-7; 7 bases are a match to TRBD1. Germline loops: CDR1 SGHTA, CDR2 FQGNSA. This CDR3 is built from 15 residues. The V and J ends lost 1 base and 2 bases, in that order; junction bases with no gene match: 5. The CDR3 region is CASSLGQGGPYEQYF. Written as DNA, the CDR3 is TGTGCCAGCAGCTTAGGCCAAGGGGGCCCCTACGAGCAGTACTTC.